This is a list of T cell receptor beta chains from one sample in a study of T cell repertoires in cytomegalovirus infection. A single record per CDR3 protein comes from TCRdb applying MiXCR to the reads. The data show approximately 170,000 distinct CDR3 sequences, approximately 15% seen once. The sequenced sample consisted of PBMCs. These receptors were collected from a human donor in good health (CMV status not recorded). Some clones in this sample may be carry-over from other donors' samples. The CDR3 runs from the conserved cysteine through the conserved F or W. Each record gives: V gene, clone size, J gene, D gene, CDR3 DNA, CDR3 protein. D genes are given only for firm matches. Not every row has a clone size; where given, it reads once, few, many or a size class.

v_call: TRBV15
clone_size: few
j_call: TRBJ1-1
d_call: .
cdr3_nt: TGTGCCACCAGCAGAGAGGGGCAGGCTGAAGCTTTCTTT
cdr3_aa: CATSREGQAEAFF

v_call: TRBV7-3
clone_size: .
j_call: TRBJ2-1
d_call: TRBD2
cdr3_nt: TGTGCCAGCAGCCTATTTAGGACTAGCGGGAGTACTGAGCAGTTCTTC
cdr3_aa: CASSLFRTSGSTEQFF

v_call: TRBV12-3/TRBV12-4
clone_size: few
j_call: TRBJ2-1
d_call: .
cdr3_nt: TGTGCCAGCAGTTTGGGGACTCCCAATGAGCAGTTCTTC
cdr3_aa: CASSLGTPNEQFF

v_call: TRBV12-3/TRBV12-4
clone_size: .
j_call: TRBJ2-3
d_call: .
cdr3_nt: TGTGCCAGCAGTCCCTATCACACGGATGGGGATACGCAGTATTTT
cdr3_aa: CASSPYHTDGDTQYF

v_call: TRBV7-8
clone_size: few
j_call: TRBJ2-3
d_call: .
cdr3_nt: TGTGCCAGCTGGGATTTGGATACGCAGTATTTT
cdr3_aa: CASWDLDTQYF

v_call: TRBV20-1
clone_size: .
j_call: TRBJ1-3
d_call: .
cdr3_nt: TGCAGTGCTAGAGATTGGCAGGGAAAAGGAAACACCATATATTTT
cdr3_aa: CSARDWQGKGNTIYF

v_call: TRBV11-1
clone_size: few
j_call: TRBJ1-1
d_call: .
cdr3_nt: TGTGCCAGCAGCTCGACCCAAGGACCAGGCTTTGAAGCTTTCTTT
cdr3_aa: CASSSTQGPGFEAFF

v_call: TRBV7-6
clone_size: many
j_call: TRBJ2-7
d_call: .
cdr3_nt: TGTGCCAGCAGCAAATACGGAGAGGGAGAGTTTGGTCACGAGCAGTACTTC
cdr3_aa: CASSKYGEGEFGHEQYF

v_call: TRBV28
clone_size: few
j_call: TRBJ2-6
d_call: TRBD1
cdr3_nt: TGTGCCAGCAGGACAGGGGGGACTGGGGCCAACGTCCTGACTTTC
cdr3_aa: CASRTGGTGANVLTF

v_call: TRBV29-1
clone_size: few
j_call: TRBJ1-2
d_call: .
cdr3_nt: TGCAGTGATACCCAGCTCGGCTATGGCTACACCTTC
cdr3_aa: CSDTQLGYGYTF

v_call: TRBV18
clone_size: .
j_call: TRBJ1-3
d_call: .
cdr3_nt: TGTGCCAGCTCACCCTCAGGTGATGCAAACACCATATATTTT
cdr3_aa: CASSPSGDANTIYF

v_call: TRBV5-4
clone_size: .
j_call: TRBJ1-2
d_call: TRBD1
cdr3_nt: TGTGCCAGCAGCTTGGGCCCGGGACAGGGGGCATTTGGCTACACCTTC
cdr3_aa: CASSLGPGQGAFGYTF

v_call: TRBV7-2
clone_size: many
j_call: TRBJ2-7
d_call: .
cdr3_nt: TGTGCCAGCAGCTTAGCGCGGGCTGGTTACGAGCAGTACTTC
cdr3_aa: CASSLARAGYEQYF

v_call: TRBV29-1
clone_size: many
j_call: TRBJ1-1
d_call: .
cdr3_nt: TGCAGCGTTGGAGGCGCCACCGCCTCAATGAACACTGAAGCTTTCTTT
cdr3_aa: CSVGGATASMNTEAFF

v_call: TRBV7-8
clone_size: many
j_call: TRBJ2-7
d_call: .
cdr3_nt: TGTGCCAGCACCCTAGAACGGGGAGGCTACGAGCAGTACTTC
cdr3_aa: CASTLERGGYEQYF

v_call: TRBV7-9
clone_size: .
j_call: TRBJ2-1
d_call: TRBD1
cdr3_nt: TGTGCCAGCAGCTTTTCCTCGGGACAGCCCTACAATGAGCAGTTCTTC
cdr3_aa: CASSFSSGQPYNEQFF

v_call: TRBV7-8
clone_size: many
j_call: TRBJ2-7
d_call: TRBD2
cdr3_nt: TGTGCCAGCAGTCCTAGCGGGGGGGGACCCTACGAGCAGTACTTC
cdr3_aa: CASSPSGGGPYEQYF

v_call: TRBV6-5
clone_size: .
j_call: TRBJ1-2
d_call: TRBD1
cdr3_nt: TGTGCCAGCAGTTACCAGACCACAGGGGGCGATGGCTACACCTTC
cdr3_aa: CASSYQTTGGDGYTF

v_call: TRBV18
clone_size: many
j_call: TRBJ2-1
d_call: TRBD1
cdr3_nt: TGTGCCAGCTCACCCGGGACAGGGACGATGAGTTCCCACCTCTTGTTCTTC
cdr3_aa: CASSPGTGTMSSHLLFF

v_call: TRBV29-1
clone_size: .
j_call: TRBJ2-7
d_call: .
cdr3_nt: TGCAGCGTTGAAGTCTCGGGCTACGAGCAGTACTTC
cdr3_aa: CSVEVSGYEQYF

v_call: TRBV29-1
clone_size: .
j_call: TRBJ1-2
d_call: .
cdr3_nt: TGCAGCGGCCTTGGGGGCTATGGCTACACCTTC
cdr3_aa: CSGLGGYGYTF

v_call: TRBV7-3
clone_size: few
j_call: TRBJ2-1
d_call: .
cdr3_nt: TGTGCCAGCAGCTTTCGGGACTGGGATGAGCAGTTCTTC
cdr3_aa: CASSFRDWDEQFF

v_call: TRBV28
clone_size: many
j_call: TRBJ2-2
d_call: TRBD1
cdr3_nt: TGTGCGCTAGGATCCCGGGACAGGGGAGTCGGGGAGCTGTTTTTT
cdr3_aa: CALGSRDRGVGELFF

v_call: TRBV7-2
clone_size: many
j_call: TRBJ2-7
d_call: TRBD2
cdr3_nt: TGTGCCAGCAAAGTGACTAGCGGCAGCTCCTACGAGCAGTACTTC
cdr3_aa: CASKVTSGSSYEQYF

v_call: TRBV28
clone_size: few
j_call: TRBJ1-6
d_call: TRBD1
cdr3_nt: TGTGCCAGCAGTTTATCCCGGCAGGGGGCGGCTAATTCACCCCTCCACTTT
cdr3_aa: CASSLSRQGAANSPLHF

v_call: TRBV7-9
clone_size: many
j_call: TRBJ1-2
d_call: TRBD1
cdr3_nt: TGTGCCAGCGAAGGGACAGAACCATTGCGAGGCTACACCTTC
cdr3_aa: CASEGTEPLRGYTF

v_call: TRBV5-8
clone_size: many
j_call: TRBJ2-1
d_call: .
cdr3_nt: TGTGCCAGCAGCTTGGCCTTCGGAGTAGGCAATGAGCAGTTCTTC
cdr3_aa: CASSLAFGVGNEQFF

v_call: TRBV10-3
clone_size: many
j_call: TRBJ2-1
d_call: TRBD2
cdr3_nt: TGTGCCATCAGTGGGGTAGCGGGAGTCAACAATGAGCAGTTCTTC
cdr3_aa: CAISGVAGVNNEQFF

v_call: TRBV5-6
clone_size: .
j_call: TRBJ1-1
d_call: .
cdr3_nt: TGTGCCAGCAGCATGGGAGGGGGGGCTGAAGCTTTCTTT
cdr3_aa: CASSMGGGAEAFF

v_call: TRBV7-9
clone_size: .
j_call: TRBJ2-3
d_call: TRBD2
cdr3_nt: TGTGCCAGCAGCTTAGAAGGACTAGCGGGAGTGACAGATACGCAGTATTTT
cdr3_aa: CASSLEGLAGVTDTQYF